This T cell receptor (beta chain) was identified during a study of Ad26.COV2.S vaccination and SARS-CoV-2 variants. Germline-derived CDR1 and CDR2 are DFQATT and SNEGSKA (reference sequence). This CDR3 region has 10 residues. The ends were cut back, 2 bases at V and 8 bases at J, with 6 bases in the middle. About this clone: Its antigen is still unknown.

TCRdb keeps only in-frame clones here, not all; method: immunoSEQ multiplex PCR. The sample has about 350,000 clones; 92% are singletons. Study results and caveats: Spike-specific TCR breadth was greater in vaccine than placebo recipients. Researchers reported similar non-spike TCR breadth in vaccine and placebo recipients.

The chain joins TRBV20-1 to TRBJ1-1; no definite D call. This material consisted of peripheral blood, taken after recovery from COVID-19. This clonotype was sampled from a human donor who had recovered from COVID-19. The CDR3 nucleotides read TGCAGTGCTAGAATAATCGAAGCTTTCTTT. It is translated as CSARIIEAFF.